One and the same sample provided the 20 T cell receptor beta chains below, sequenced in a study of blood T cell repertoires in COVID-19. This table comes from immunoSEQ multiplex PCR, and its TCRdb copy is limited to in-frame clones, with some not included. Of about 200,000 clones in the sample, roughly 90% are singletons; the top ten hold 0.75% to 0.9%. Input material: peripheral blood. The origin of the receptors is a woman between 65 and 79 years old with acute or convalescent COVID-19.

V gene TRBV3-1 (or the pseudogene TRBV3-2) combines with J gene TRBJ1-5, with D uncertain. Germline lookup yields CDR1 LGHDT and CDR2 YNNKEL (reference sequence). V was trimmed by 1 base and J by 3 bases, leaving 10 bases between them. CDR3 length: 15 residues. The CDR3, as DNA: TGTGCCAGCAGCCAAGGAGGGTCAGACAATCAGCCCCAGCATTTT. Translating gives CASSQGGSDNQPQHF.

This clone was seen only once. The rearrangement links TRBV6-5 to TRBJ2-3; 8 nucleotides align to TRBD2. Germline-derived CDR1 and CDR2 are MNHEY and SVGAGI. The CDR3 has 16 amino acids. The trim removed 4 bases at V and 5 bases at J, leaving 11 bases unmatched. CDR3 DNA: TGTGCCAGCAGTTCCGTCGCACGGGAGGGGGAAGATACGCAGTATTTT. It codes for CASSSVAREGEDTQYF.

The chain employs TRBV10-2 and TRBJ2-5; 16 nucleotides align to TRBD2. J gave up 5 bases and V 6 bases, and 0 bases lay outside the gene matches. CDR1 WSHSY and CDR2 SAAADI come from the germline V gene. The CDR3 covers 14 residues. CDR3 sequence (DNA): TGCGCCAGCAGGGGACTAGCGGGAGGGGAGACCCAGTACTTC. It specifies CASRGLAGGETQYF.

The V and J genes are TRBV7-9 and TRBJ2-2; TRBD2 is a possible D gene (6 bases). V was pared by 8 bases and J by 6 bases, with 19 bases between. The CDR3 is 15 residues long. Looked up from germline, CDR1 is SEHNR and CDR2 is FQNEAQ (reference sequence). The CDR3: CASSLGTLVAGELFF. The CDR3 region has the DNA TGTGCCAGCTCTCTAGGGACTTTGGTGGCCGGGGAGCTGTTTTTT. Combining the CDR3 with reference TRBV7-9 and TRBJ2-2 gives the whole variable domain DTGVSQNPRHKITKRGQNVTFRCDPISEHNRLYWYRQTLGQGPEFLTYFQNEAQLEKSRLLSDRFSAERPKGSFSTLEIQRTEQGDSAMYLCASSLGTLVAGELFFGEGSRLTVL.

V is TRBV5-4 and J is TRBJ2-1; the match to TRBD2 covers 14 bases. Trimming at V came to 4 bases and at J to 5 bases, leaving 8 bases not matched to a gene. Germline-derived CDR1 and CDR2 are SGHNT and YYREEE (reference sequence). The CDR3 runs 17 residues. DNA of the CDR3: TGTGCCAGCAGCAAACCGGGACTAGCGGGGGAGAACAATGAGCAGTTCTTC. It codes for CASSKPGLAGENNEQFF.

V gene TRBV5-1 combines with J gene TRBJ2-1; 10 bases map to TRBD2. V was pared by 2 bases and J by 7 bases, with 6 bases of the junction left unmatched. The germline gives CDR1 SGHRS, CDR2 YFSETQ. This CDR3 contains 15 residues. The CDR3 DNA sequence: TGCGCCAGCAGCTTTCCTAGCGGGAGCTTAAATGAGCAGTTCTTC. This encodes CASSFPSGSLNEQFF. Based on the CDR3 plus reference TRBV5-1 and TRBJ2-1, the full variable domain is KAGVTQTPRYLIKTRGQQVTLSCSPISGHRSVSWYQQTPGQGLQFLFEYFSETQRNKGNFPGRFSGRQFSNSRSEMNVSTLELGDSALYLCASSFPSGSLNEQFFGPGTRLTVL.

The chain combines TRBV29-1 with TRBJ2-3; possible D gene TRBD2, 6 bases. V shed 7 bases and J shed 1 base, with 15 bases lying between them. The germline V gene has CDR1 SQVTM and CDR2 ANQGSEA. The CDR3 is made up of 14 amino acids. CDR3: CSGEDSGGTDTQYF. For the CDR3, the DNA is TGCAGCGGGGAGGATAGCGGTGGCACAGATACGCAGTATTTT.

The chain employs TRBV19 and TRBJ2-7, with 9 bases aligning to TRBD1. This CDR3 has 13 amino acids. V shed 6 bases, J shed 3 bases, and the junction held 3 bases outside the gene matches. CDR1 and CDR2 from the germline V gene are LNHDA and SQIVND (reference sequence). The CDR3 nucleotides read TGTGCCAGTAGGGGACAGGGCAACTACGAGCAGTACTTC. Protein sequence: CASRGQGNYEQYF.

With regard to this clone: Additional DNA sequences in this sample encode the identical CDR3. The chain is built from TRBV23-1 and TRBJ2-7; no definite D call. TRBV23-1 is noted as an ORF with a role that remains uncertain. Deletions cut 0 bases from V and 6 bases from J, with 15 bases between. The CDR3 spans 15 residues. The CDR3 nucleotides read TGCGCCAGCAGTCAATCAGAGAAACCGCCCGCCGAGCAGTACTTC. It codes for CASSQSEKPPAEQYF.

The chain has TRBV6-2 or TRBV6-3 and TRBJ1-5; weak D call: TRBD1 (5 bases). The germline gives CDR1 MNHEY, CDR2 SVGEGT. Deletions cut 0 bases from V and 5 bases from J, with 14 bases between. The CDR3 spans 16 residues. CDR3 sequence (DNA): TGTGCCAGCAGTTACTCGAGCCAGGGTGGATATCAGCCCCAGCATTTT. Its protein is CASSYSSQGGYQPQHF.

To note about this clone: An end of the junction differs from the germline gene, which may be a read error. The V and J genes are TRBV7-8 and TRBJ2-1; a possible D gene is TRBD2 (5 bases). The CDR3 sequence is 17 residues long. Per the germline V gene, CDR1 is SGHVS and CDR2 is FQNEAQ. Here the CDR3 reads CASSLETRRWIFNGQFF. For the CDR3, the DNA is TGTGCCAGCAGCTTAGAAACTAGACGGTGGATATTTAATGGGCAGTTCTTC.

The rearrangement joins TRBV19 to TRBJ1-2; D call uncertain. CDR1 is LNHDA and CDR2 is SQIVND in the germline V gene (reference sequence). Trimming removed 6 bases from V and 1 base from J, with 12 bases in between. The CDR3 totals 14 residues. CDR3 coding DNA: TGTGCCAGTAGAAATCCCCCAGTTAACTATGGCTACACCTTC. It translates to CASRNPPVNYGYTF.

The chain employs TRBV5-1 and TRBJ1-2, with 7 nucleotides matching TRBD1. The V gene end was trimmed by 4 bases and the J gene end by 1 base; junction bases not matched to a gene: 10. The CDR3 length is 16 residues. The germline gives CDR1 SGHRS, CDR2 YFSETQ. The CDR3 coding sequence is TGCGCCAGCAGCCGCTCTATTACAGGGGTTAACTATGGCTACACCTTC. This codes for CASSRSITGVNYGYTF. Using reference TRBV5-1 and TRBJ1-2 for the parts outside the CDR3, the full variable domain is KAGVTQTPRYLIKTRGQQVTLSCSPISGHRSVSWYQQTPGQGLQFLFEYFSETQRNKGNFPGRFSGRQFSNSRSEMNVSTLELGDSALYLCASSRSITGVNYGYTFGSGTRLTVV.

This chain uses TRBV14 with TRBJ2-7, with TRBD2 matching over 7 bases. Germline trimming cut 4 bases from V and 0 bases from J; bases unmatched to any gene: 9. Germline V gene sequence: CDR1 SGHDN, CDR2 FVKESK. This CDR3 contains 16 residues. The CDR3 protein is CASSRGLDDFSYEQYF. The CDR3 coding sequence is TGTGCCAGCAGCCGCGGACTAGACGACTTCTCCTACGAGCAGTACTTC.

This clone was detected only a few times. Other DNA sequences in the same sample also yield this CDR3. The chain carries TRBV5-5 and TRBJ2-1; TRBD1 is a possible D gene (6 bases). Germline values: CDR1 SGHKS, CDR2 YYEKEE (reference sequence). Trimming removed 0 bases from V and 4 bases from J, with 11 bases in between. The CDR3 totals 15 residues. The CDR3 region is CASSLAGQPYNEQFF. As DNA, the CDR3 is TGTGCCAGCAGCTTGGCTGGACAGCCTTACAATGAGCAGTTCTTC.

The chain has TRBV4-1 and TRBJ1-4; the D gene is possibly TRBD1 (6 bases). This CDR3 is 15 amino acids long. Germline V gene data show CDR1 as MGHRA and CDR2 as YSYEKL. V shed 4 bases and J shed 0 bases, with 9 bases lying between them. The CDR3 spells CASSRDITTNEKLFF. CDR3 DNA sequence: TGCGCCAGCAGCCGGGACATCACAACTAATGAAAAACTGTTTTTT.

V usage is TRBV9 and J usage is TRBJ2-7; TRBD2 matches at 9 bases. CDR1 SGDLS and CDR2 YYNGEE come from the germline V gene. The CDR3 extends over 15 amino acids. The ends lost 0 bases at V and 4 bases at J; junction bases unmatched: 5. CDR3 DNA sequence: TGTGCCAGCAGCGTAGATAGCGGGGGACCTTACGAGCAGTACTTC. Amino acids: CASSVDSGGPYEQYF.

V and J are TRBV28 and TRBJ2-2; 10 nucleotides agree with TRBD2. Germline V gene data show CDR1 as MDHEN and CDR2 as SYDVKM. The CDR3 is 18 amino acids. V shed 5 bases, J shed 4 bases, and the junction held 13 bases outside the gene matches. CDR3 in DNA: TGTGCCAGCAGTAGGCCGTGGCTAGCGGGAGACGGCACCGGGGAGCTGTTTTTT. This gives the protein CASSRPWLAGDGTGELFF.

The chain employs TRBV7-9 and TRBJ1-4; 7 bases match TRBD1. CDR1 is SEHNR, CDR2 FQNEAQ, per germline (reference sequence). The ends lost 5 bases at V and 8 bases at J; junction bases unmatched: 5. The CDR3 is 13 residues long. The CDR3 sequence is CASSLTTGEKLFF. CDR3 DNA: TGTGCCAGCAGCCTCACGACAGGGGAAAAACTGTTTTTT.

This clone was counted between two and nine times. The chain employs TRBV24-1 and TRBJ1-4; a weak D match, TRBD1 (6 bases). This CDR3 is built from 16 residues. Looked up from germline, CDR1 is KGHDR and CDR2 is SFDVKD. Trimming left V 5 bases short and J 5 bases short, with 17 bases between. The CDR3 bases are TGTGCCACCAGTGCCCAGACTCAAGGGGGAAATGAAAAACTGTTTTTT. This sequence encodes CATSAQTQGGNEKLFF.